Shown below are 30 T cell receptor beta chains from a single sample sequenced in a study of shared clonotypes between healthy human individuals (dated by TCRdb to 2019 to 2021). The library relied on the immunoSEQ multiplex PCR assay. TCRdb obtained this table from immuneACCESS and retained in-frame rearrangements with V and J assigned. These tables miss some clones; where compared with another copy, unresolved V genes account for less than half of the shortfall, and the remainder is unexplained. For this sample the table gives hundreds of thousands of clones, of which about 95% were detected only once. The ten largest clones take up 0.11% of the sample. CD8 naive samples were CD45RO-negative cells positively selected for CCR7, giving a CD45RA+CCR7+ population that excluded TemRA cells. The specimen sequenced was naive CD8+ T cells sorted from blood. The cell subset or site label, as the study defines it: CD45RA+CCR7+. Receptor source: a woman aged 25 to 45 in good health.

The chain combines TRBV7-9 with TRBJ2-5; no clear D gene. The ends were cut back, 4 bases at V and 3 bases at J, with 9 bases in the middle. The CDR3 length is 13 residues. Germline V gene lookup returns CDR1 SEHNR and CDR2 FQNEAQ (reference sequence). DNA for the CDR3: TGTGCCAGCAGCTCCTCGGTAGAAGAGACCCAGTACTTC. This gives the protein CASSSSVEETQYF.

The rearrangement uses TRBV11-3 and TRBJ1-5, with D perhaps matching TRBD1 (5 bases). The germline V and J ends were trimmed by 3 bases and 0 bases, with 6 bases remaining between them. Germline V gives CDR1 SGHNT, CDR2 YENEEA. CDR3 size: 14 residues. The CDR3 coding sequence is TGTGCCAGCAGCTTGGACAATAGCAATCAGCCCCAGCATTTT. Its translation: CASSLDNSNQPQHF.

The V and J genes are TRBV25-1 and TRBJ2-7; D is uncertain. Trimming pared 2 bases from V and 4 bases from J, leaving 15 bases between. Germline V gene lookup returns CDR1 MGHDK and CDR2 SYGVNS. This CDR3 has 15 amino acids. The CDR3 loop is CASSEAGQQDYEQYF. CDR3 nucleotide sequence: TGTGCCAGCAGTGAAGCCGGCCAGCAAGATTACGAGCAGTACTTC.

This chain links TRBV5-1 with TRBJ2-7; D may be TRBD2 (5 bases). The CDR3 is 15 residues long. Trimming took 0 bases from V and 2 from J, leaving 12 bases between them. Germline CDR1 SGHRS, CDR2 YFSETQ. The CDR3 sequence is CASSLGDQRAYEQYF. The CDR3 region has the DNA TGCGCCAGCAGCTTGGGAGACCAGAGGGCCTACGAGCAGTACTTC.

This chain links TRBV7-9 with TRBJ2-7, with 7 positions matching TRBD2. The germline CDR1 and CDR2 sequences are SEHNR and FQNEAQ (reference sequence). The V and J ends lost 5 bases and 4 bases, in that order; junction bases with no gene match: 5. CDR3 size: 13 residues. CDR3 protein: CASSAPGRYEQYF. DNA for the CDR3: TGTGCCAGCAGCGCACCCGGGAGGTACGAGCAGTACTTC.

The V call is TRBV9, the J call TRBJ2-7; 8 bases are shared with TRBD2. The CDR3 extends over 14 amino acids. The ends lost 4 bases at V and 4 bases at J; junction bases unmatched: 7. Germline CDR1 is SGDLS and CDR2 is YYNGEE. CDR3 sequence (DNA): TGTGCCAGCAGCCGAAGCGGGAGTGATTACGAGCAGTACTTC. Amino acids: CASSRSGSDYEQYF. The full variable domain, in which reference TRBV9 and TRBJ2-7 provide the parts outside the CDR3, is DSGVTQTPKHLITATGQRVTLRCSPRSGDLSVYWYQQSLDQGLQFLIQYYNGEERAKGNILERFSAQQFPDLHSELNLSSLELGDSALYFCASSRSGSDYEQYFGPGTRLTVT.

The chain uses TRBV27 and TRBJ2-5; TRBD2 matches at 9 bases. The J call could be wrong; TRBJ2-7 is a better fit for the DNA end. CDR1 and CDR2 from the germline V gene are MNHEY and SMNVEV (reference sequence). CDR3 length: 14 residues. CDR3 in amino acids: CASSLISGSYEQYF. As DNA, the CDR3 is TGTGCCAGCAGTTTAATTAGCGGGAGTTACGAGCAGTACTTC.

The chain is built from TRBV28 and TRBJ1-1, with TRBD1 matching 7 bases. V shed 5 bases, J shed 3 bases, and the junction held 12 bases outside the gene matches. The CDR3 has 16 amino acids. Germline V CDR1 and CDR2: MDHEN, SYDVKM. The DNA of the CDR3 is TGTGCCAGCAGTCCTACCCCAATCGACAGGGACACTGAAGCTTTCTTT. Protein: CASSPTPIDRDTEAFF.

Concerning this clone itself: Other DNA variants within this sample encode the same CDR3. V and J are TRBV28 and TRBJ2-7, with D maybe TRBD1 (5 bases). Germline CDR1 MDHEN, CDR2 SYDVKM. The CDR3 is 13 residues long. Trimming shortened V by 3 bases and J by 3 bases, and 9 bases separated the two germline ends. The CDR3 DNA reads as TGTGCCAGCAGTTTGGGAAGGGGCTACGAGCAGTACTTC. It specifies CASSLGRGYEQYF.

The chain recombines TRBV6-5 with TRBJ2-7, with D maybe TRBD1 (5 bases). The V end was cut by 3 bases, the J end by 2 bases, with 8 bases between. Germline CDR1 and CDR2: MNHEY and SVGAGI. The CDR3 loop spans 13 amino acids. As DNA, the CDR3 is TGTGCCAGCAGTTATGGGGCTCCCTACGAGCAGTACTTC. It yields the protein CASSYGAPYEQYF.

V and J are TRBV14 and TRBJ2-5; 7 positions agree with TRBD1. The J call could be wrong; TRBJ2-7 is a better fit for the DNA end. Per the germline V gene, CDR1 is SGHDN and CDR2 is FVKESK. The length of the CDR3 is 14 residues. CDR3 amino acids: CASSHRDRPYEQYF. CDR3 nucleotide sequence: TGTGCCAGCAGCCACCGGGACAGACCCTACGAGCAGTACTTC.

The rearrangement joins TRBV10-3 to TRBJ2-1; possibly TRBD2 for D (6 bases). The germline V and J ends were trimmed by 2 bases and 7 bases, with 24 bases remaining between them. The V gene's germline CDR1 is ENHRY and CDR2 SYGVKD. This CDR3 is 18 amino acids long. CDR3 region: CAISEPSEGTPRGNEQFF. CDR3 DNA sequence: TGTGCCATCAGTGAGCCGTCGGAGGGGACCCCCCGAGGTAATGAGCAGTTCTTC.

The V and J genes are TRBV5-6 and TRBJ2-7, with 9 positions matching TRBD1. This CDR3 region has 15 residues. The V gene's germline CDR1 is SGHDT and CDR2 YYEEEE. Trimming at V came to 0 bases and at J to 2 bases, leaving 3 bases not matched to a gene. The CDR3, as DNA: TGTGCCAGCAGCTTGGGCGGACAGGGGACCTACGAGCAGTACTTC. Protein: CASSLGGQGTYEQYF.

The gene calls are TRBV13 and TRBJ2-7, with a weak D call TRBD1 (6 bases). Germline CDR1 is PRHDT and CDR2 is FYEKMQ (reference sequence). The V end lost 5 bases, the J end lost 6 bases, and 17 bases lay between the germline ends. The CDR3 loop spans 14 amino acids. CDR3 coding DNA: TGTGCCAGCAGCCCTCACAGGGTAAGCGGCGAGCAGTACTTC. As protein: CASSPHRVSGEQYF.

V gene TRBV28 combines with J gene TRBJ1-1, with D perhaps matching TRBD1 (5 bases). This CDR3 is 13 amino acids long. Trimming removed 2 bases at V and 7 bases at J, with 11 bases between. Germline V gene lookup returns CDR1 MDHEN and CDR2 SYDVKM. Here the CDR3 DNA reads TGTGCCAGCAGTTTAGTTTGGGGCAATGAAGCTTTCTTT. Translated: CASSLVWGNEAFF. The entire variable domain, with the rest obtained from reference TRBV28 and TRBJ1-1, is as follows: DVKVTQSSRYLVKRTGEKVFLECVQDMDHENMFWYRQDPGLGLRLIYFSYDVKMKEKGDIPEGYSVSREKKERFSLILESASTNQTSMYLCASSLVWGNEAFFGQGTRLTVV.

J is TRBJ2-1 and V is TRBV27; perhaps TRBD2 as D (6 bases). This CDR3 has 14 residues. The V end was cut by 6 bases, the J end by 0 bases, with 9 bases between. Germline V CDR1 and CDR2: MNHEY, SMNVEV (reference sequence). Here the CDR3 reads CASRRGSSYNEQFF. The CDR3 DNA reads TGTGCCAGCAGACGGGGGAGCTCCTACAATGAGCAGTTCTTC.

The V and J genes are TRBV28 and TRBJ1-5, with 7 bases matching TRBD1. CDR3 size: 17 residues. V lost 4 bases to trimming and J lost 0 bases; unmatched junction nucleotides: 9. CDR1 and CDR2 from the germline V gene are MDHEN and SYDVKM. Here the CDR3 DNA reads TGTGCCAGCAGTTCCTACAGGGGCGGGTATAGCAATCAGCCCCAGCATTTT. Amino acids: CASSSYRGGYSNQPQHF.

As DNA, the CDR3 is TGTGCCAGCAGTTTAGGGACAGGGGTTATTGAGCAGTTCTTC. Translation gives CASSLGTGVIEQFF. This chain joins TRBV27 and TRBJ2-1; 10 bases line up with TRBD1. J lost 9 bases, V lost 2 bases, and 4 bases had no gene match. CDR3 size: 14 residues. Per the germline V gene, CDR1 is MNHEY and CDR2 is SMNVEV (reference sequence).

CDR3 coding DNA: TGTGCCAGCAGCTTTTACGGGGCGTTAGGAGCTTTCTTT. This encodes CASSFYGALGAFF. The J gene is TRBJ1-1, the V gene TRBV5-6; a weak D match, TRBD1 (5 bases). V was pared by 2 bases and J by 10 bases, with 15 bases between. The CDR3 has 13 residues. Germline values: CDR1 SGHDT, CDR2 YYEEEE.

This chain links TRBV28 with TRBJ1-3, with 8 bases identical to TRBD1. Unmatched junction bases numbered 7, after V lost 6 bases and J lost 0 bases. Germline CDR1 and CDR2: MDHEN and SYDVKM. This CDR3 is 16 amino acids long. CDR3 nucleotide sequence: TGTGCCAGCAGCCTGGGGACAGGAGACTCTGGAAACACCATATATTTT. Amino acids: CASSLGTGDSGNTIYF.

This clone was detected only once. The chain employs TRBV7-2 and TRBJ2-7, with TRBD2 matching over 8 bases. Germline values: CDR1 SGHTA, CDR2 FQGNSA. V shed 2 bases and J 5 bases; nucleotides not matched to a gene: 8. The CDR3 contains 15 residues. CDR3 sequence reads: CASSLTSGSSDEQYF. CDR3 nucleotides: TGTGCCAGCAGCTTAACCAGCGGGAGTTCCGACGAGCAGTACTTC.

V gene TRBV19 combines with J gene TRBJ2-7; D ambiguous. The CDR3 is 14 amino acids. V lost 3 bases, J lost 6 bases, and 15 bases lay in between. Germline loops: CDR1 LNHDA, CDR2 SQIVND (reference sequence). DNA for the CDR3: TGTGCCAGTAGTATCGGAAAGGGTGCTGGCGAGCAGTACTTC. This translates into CASSIGKGAGEQYF. Complete variable domain (other parts from reference TRBV19 and TRBJ2-7): DGGITQSPKYLFRKEGQNVTLSCEQNLNHDAMYWYRQDPGQGLRLIYYSQIVNDFQKGDIAEGYSVSREKKESFPLTVTSAQKNPTAFYLCASSIGKGAGEQYFGPGTRLTVT.

This chain links TRBV14 with TRBJ2-3; 8 nucleotides line up with TRBD2. CDR1 is SGHDN and CDR2 is FVKESK in the germline V gene. V gave up 2 bases and J gave up 4 bases; unmatched junction bases: 11. The CDR3 is 17 amino acids. This chain's CDR3 is CASSQLASGSISDTQYF. In DNA, the CDR3 is TGTGCCAGCAGCCAACTCGCGAGCGGGAGTATTTCAGATACGCAGTATTTT.

The V gene is TRBV28, the J gene TRBJ2-1, with 7 nucleotides matching TRBD2. This CDR3 contains 15 residues. Germline-derived CDR1 and CDR2 are MDHEN and SYDVKM. With V trimmed by 6 bases and J by 3 bases, 8 bases remained unmatched. CDR3 sequence (DNA): TGTGCCAGCAGAACCGGGACTAATATCTACAATGAGCAGTTCTTC. Amino acid sequence: CASRTGTNIYNEQFF.

The chain employs TRBV27 and TRBJ2-7, with D possibly TRBD1 on 5 matching bases. Trimming stripped 2 bases from V and 6 bases from J, with 14 bases between. The CDR3 runs to 14 residues. Germline-derived CDR1 and CDR2 are MNHEY and SMNVEV (reference sequence). Written as DNA, the CDR3 is TGTGCCAGCAGTTTACATCAAGGGGTTAGCGAGCAGTACTTC. Residues: CASSLHQGVSEQYF.

This clone is a singleton in its sample. The gene calls are TRBV9 and TRBJ1-2, with a possible D match to TRBD1 (5 bases). Trimming left V 0 bases short and J 4 bases short, with 16 bases between. This CDR3 is 16 amino acids long. Germline lookup yields CDR1 SGDLS and CDR2 YYNGEE. The DNA of the CDR3 is TGTGCCAGCAGCGTAGCACTGGGAACGGGGGGCTATGGCTACACCTTC. Amino acids: CASSVALGTGGYGYTF. The variable domain in full, completed from reference TRBV9 and TRBJ1-2, reads DSGVTQTPKHLITATGQRVTLRCSPRSGDLSVYWYQQSLDQGLQFLIQYYNGEERAKGNILERFSAQQFPDLHSELNLSSLELGDSALYFCASSVALGTGGYGYTFGSGTRLTVV.

DNA for the CDR3: TGTGCCAGCAGCTTAGGGGTTGCAGGCTATGGCTACACCTTC. It codes for CASSLGVAGYGYTF. This chain joins TRBV7-9 and TRBJ1-2; D unclear. This CDR3 comprises 14 residues. With 1 base removed from V and 4 bases from J, the gap between germline ends came to 10 bases. Germline V gene sequence: CDR1 SEHNR, CDR2 FQNEAQ (reference sequence).

J is TRBJ1-5 and V is TRBV29-1; tentative D call: TRBD1 (5 bases). Germline CDR1 and CDR2: SQVTM and ANQGSEA. V lost 7 bases, J lost 1 base, and 17 bases lay in between. The CDR3 length is 15 residues. CDR3 protein: CSAPKGSQSNQPQHF. The CDR3 DNA reads as TGCAGCGCCCCGAAGGGGTCCCAAAGCAATCAGCCCCAGCATTTT.

The V call is TRBV11-2, the J call TRBJ2-7; 7 nucleotides match TRBD2. The J segment lost 3 bases and the V segment lost 11 bases, leaving 10 bases of the junction unmatched. The CDR3 loop spans 13 amino acids. Germline CDR1 SGHAT, CDR2 FQNNGV. The CDR3 loop reads CASVVGGDYEQYF. The CDR3 DNA sequence: TGTGCCTCCGTGGTGGGGGGGGACTACGAGCAGTACTTC.

V gene TRBV4-2 combines with J gene TRBJ2-3; D is ambiguous. From germline, CDR1 is LGHNA and CDR2 YNFKEQ. CDR3 length: 15 amino acids. Trimming pared 3 bases from V and 0 bases from J, leaving 10 bases between. The CDR3 coding sequence is TGTGCCAGCAGCCACGTAGACTCTAGCACAGATACGCAGTATTTT. The encoded protein is CASSHVDSSTDTQYF.